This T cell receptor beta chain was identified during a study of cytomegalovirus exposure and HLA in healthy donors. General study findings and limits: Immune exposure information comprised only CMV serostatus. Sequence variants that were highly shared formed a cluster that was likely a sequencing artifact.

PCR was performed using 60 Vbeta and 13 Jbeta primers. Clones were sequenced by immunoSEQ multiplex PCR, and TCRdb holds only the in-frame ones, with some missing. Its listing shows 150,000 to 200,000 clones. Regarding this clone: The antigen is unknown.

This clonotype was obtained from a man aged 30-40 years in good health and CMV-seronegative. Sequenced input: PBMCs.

The CDR3 DNA sequence: TGTGCCAGCGGGGTGACAGGGTATGGCTACACCTTC. This translates into CASGVTGYGYTF. The chain is built from TRBV28 and TRBJ1-2, with 7 bases lining up with TRBD1. The CDR3 consists of 12 residues. V shed 8 bases, J shed 5 bases, and the junction held 5 bases outside the gene matches. Germline V lookup: CDR1 MDHEN, CDR2 SYDVKM.